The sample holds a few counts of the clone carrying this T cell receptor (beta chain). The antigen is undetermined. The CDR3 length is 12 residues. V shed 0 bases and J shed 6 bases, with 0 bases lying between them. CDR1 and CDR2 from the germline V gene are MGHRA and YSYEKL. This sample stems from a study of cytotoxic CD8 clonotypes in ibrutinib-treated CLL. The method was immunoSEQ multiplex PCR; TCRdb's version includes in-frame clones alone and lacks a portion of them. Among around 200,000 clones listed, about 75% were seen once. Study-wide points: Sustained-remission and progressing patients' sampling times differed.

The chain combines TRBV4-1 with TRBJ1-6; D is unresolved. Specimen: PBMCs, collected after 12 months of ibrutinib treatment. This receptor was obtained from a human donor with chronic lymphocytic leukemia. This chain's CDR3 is CASSQDNSPLHF. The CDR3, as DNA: TGCGCCAGCAGCCAAGATAATTCACCCCTCCACTTT.